This TCR beta chain was sequenced in a study of blood T cells in healthy people across ages. This CDR3 has 14 residues. The ends were cut back, 3 bases at V and 10 bases at J, with 17 bases in the middle. The germline V gene encodes CDR1 MNHEY and CDR2 SVGEGT. Whole-study findings and limits: Whereas aged donors had fewer naive CD4+ cells, long-lived donors had more of them and higher diversity.

For the second PCR, which ran for roughly 6 to 12 cycles, a sample-barcoded 5' primer and a J-beta primer mix were used. Each TCR beta cDNA got a 12-nucleotide random molecular identifier. TCRdb re-analysed the 5' RACE reads in MiXCR, keeping a single row per CDR3 protein. The sample holds fewer than 1.5 million distinct CDR3 sequences, approximately 40% seen once. A note on this clonotype: Its target is unknown.

Total RNA, at least 5.5 micrograms per sample, came from PBMCs. V gene TRBV6-2 or TRBV6-3 combines with J gene TRBJ2-3; possibly TRBD2 for D (5 bases). The sequence came from a woman in her late teens or twenties in good health. Sequenced sample: blood. CDR3 in DNA: TGTGCCAGCAGTTATAGTGGGAGCGTGAAGGCGCAGTATTTT. It specifies CASSYSGSVKAQYF.